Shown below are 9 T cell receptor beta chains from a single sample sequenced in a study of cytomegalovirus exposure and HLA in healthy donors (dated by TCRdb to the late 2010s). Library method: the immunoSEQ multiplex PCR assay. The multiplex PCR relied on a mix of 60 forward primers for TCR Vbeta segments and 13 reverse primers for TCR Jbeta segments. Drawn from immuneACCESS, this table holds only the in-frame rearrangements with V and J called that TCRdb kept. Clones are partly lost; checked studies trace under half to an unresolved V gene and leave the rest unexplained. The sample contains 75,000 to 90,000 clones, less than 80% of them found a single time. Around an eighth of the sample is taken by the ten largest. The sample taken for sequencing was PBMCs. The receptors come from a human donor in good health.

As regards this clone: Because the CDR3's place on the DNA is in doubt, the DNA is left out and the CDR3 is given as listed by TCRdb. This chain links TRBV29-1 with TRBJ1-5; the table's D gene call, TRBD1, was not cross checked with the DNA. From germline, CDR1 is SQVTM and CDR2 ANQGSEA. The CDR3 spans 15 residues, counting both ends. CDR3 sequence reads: CSVAGGTGLDQPQNF.

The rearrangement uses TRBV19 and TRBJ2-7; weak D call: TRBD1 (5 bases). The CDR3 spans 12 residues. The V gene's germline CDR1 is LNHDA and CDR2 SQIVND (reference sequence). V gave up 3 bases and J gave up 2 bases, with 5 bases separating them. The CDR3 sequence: CASSMGPYEQYF. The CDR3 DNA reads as TGTGCCAGTAGTATGGGGCCCTACGAGCAGTACTTC.

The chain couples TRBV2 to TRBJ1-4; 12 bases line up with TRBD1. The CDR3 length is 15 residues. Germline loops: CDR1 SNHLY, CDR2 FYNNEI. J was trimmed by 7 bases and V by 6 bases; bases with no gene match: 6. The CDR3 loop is CASRGQGALGEKLFF. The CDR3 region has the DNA TGTGCCAGCAGGGGACAGGGGGCTCTGGGTGAAAAACTGTTTTTT. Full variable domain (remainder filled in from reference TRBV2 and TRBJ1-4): EPEVTQTPSHQVTQMGQEVILRCVPISNHLYFYWYRQILGQKVEFLVSFYNNEISEKSEIFDDQFSVERPDGSNFTLKIRSTKLEDSAMYFCASRGQGALGEKLFFGSGTQLSVL.

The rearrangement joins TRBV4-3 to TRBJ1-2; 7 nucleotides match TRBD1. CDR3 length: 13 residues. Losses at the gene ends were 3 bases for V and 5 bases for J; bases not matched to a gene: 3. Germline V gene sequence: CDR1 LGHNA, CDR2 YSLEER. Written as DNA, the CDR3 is TGCGCCAGCAGCCACCGACAGGGTTATGGCTACACCTTC. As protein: CASSHRQGYGYTF.

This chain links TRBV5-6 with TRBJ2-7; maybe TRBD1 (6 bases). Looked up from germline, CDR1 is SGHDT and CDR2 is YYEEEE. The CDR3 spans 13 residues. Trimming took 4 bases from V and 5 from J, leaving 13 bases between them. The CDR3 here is CASSPRGFDEQYF. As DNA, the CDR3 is TGTGCCAGCAGCCCAAGGGGGTTCGACGAGCAGTACTTC.

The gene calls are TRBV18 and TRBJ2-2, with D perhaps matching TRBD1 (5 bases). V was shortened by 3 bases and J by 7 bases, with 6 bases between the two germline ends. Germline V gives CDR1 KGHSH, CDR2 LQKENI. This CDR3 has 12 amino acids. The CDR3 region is CASSPQGGELFF. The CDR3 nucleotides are TGTGCCAGCTCACCCCAGGGCGGGGAGCTGTTTTTT. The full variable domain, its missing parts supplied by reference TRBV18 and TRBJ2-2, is NAGVMQNPRHLVRRRGQEARLRCSPMKGHSHVYWYRQLPEEGLKFMVYLQKENIIDESGMPKERFSAEFPKEGPSILRIQQVVRGDSAAYFCASSPQGGELFFGEGSRLTVL.

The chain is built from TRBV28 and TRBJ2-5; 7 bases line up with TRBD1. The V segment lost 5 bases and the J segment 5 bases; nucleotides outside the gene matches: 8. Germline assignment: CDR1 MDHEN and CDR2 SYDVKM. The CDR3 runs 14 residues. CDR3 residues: CASSQRQGVETQYF. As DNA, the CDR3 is TGTGCCAGCAGTCAAAGACAGGGCGTGGAGACCCAGTACTTC.

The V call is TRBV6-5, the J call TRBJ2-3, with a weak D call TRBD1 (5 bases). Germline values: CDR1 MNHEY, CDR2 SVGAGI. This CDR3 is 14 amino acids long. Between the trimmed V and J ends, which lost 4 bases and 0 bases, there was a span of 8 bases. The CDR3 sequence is CASSSDRSTDTQYF. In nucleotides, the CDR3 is TGTGCCAGCAGTTCCGACAGAAGCACAGATACGCAGTATTTT.

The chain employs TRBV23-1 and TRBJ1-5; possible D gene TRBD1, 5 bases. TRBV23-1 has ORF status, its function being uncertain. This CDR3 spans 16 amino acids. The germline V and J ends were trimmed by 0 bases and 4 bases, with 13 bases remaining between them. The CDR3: CASSQSGQGGNQPQHF. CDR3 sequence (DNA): TGCGCCAGCAGTCAATCAGGCCAGGGAGGGAATCAGCCCCAGCATTTT.